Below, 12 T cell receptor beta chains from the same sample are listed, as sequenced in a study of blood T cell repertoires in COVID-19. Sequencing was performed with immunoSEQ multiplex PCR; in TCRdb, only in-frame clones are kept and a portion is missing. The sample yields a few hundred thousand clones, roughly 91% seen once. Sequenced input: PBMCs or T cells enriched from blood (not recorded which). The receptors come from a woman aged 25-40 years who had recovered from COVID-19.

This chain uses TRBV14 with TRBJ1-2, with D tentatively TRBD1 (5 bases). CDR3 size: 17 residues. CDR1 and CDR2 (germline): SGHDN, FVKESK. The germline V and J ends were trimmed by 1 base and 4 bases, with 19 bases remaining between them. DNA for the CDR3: TGTGCCAGCAGCCAAGTAATCCTTGGAGGGGTTCCCTATGGCTACACCTTC. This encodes CASSQVILGGVPYGYTF.

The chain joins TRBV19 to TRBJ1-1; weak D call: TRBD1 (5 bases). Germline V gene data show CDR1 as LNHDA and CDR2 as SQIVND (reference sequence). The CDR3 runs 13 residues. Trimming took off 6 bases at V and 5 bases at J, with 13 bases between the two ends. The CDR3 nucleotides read TGTGCCAGTAGGTCGGACATCTGGACTGAAGCTTTCTTT. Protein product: CASRSDIWTEAFF.

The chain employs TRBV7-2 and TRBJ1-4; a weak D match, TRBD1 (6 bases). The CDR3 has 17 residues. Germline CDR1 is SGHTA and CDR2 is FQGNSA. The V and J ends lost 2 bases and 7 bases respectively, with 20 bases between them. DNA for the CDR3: TGTGCCAGCAGCTTAATAGGCGAATCGAACAGGGTTGAAAAACTGTTTTTT. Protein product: CASSLIGESNRVEKLFF.

Here the CDR3 DNA reads TGTGCCAGCAGCCCAACCACACCGGGACTAGCGGGACCAGGCACAGATACGCAGTATTTT. Protein: CASSPTTPGLAGPGTDTQYF. The rearrangement uses TRBV7-3 and TRBJ2-3, with 13 bases lining up with TRBD2. V shed 5 bases and J 1 base; nucleotides not matched to a gene: 15. The V gene's germline CDR1 is SGHTA and CDR2 FQGTGA. This CDR3 spans 20 amino acids.

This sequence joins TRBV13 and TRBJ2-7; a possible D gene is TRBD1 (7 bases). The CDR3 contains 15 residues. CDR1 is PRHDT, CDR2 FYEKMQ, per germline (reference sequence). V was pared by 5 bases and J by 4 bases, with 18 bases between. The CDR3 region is CASSTRAGGKYEQYF. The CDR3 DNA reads TGTGCCAGCAGCACCCGGGCAGGGGGGAAGTACGAGCAGTACTTC.

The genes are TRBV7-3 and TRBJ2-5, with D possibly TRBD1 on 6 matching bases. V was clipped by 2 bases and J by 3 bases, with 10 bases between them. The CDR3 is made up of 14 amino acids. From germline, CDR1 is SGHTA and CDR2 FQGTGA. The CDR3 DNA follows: TGTGCCAGCAGCTTACACAGGGTTAAAGAGACCCAGTACTTC. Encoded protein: CASSLHRVKETQYF.

CDR3 in amino acids: CAIRPGTGVFTEAFF. The DNA of the CDR3 is TGTGCCATCAGGCCCGGGACAGGGGTGTTCACTGAAGCTTTCTTT. This chain connects TRBV10-3 to TRBJ1-1; 10 positions match TRBD1. The CDR3 is 15 amino acids. Germline CDR1 is ENHRY and CDR2 is SYGVKD. Trimming removed 6 bases from V and 4 bases from J; junction bases left unmatched: 8.

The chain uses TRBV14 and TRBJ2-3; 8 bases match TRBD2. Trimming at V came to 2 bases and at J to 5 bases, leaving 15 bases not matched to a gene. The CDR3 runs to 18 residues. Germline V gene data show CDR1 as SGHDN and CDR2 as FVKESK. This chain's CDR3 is CASSQTSRVSGGRDTQYF. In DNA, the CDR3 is TGTGCCAGCAGCCAAACCTCGAGGGTATCGGGAGGGAGAGATACGCAGTATTTT.

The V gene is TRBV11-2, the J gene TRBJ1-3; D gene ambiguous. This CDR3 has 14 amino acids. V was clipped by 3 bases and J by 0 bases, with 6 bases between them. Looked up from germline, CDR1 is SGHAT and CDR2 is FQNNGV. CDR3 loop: CASSFVSSGNTIYF. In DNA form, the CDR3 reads TGTGCCAGCAGCTTCGTGAGCTCTGGAAACACCATATATTTT.

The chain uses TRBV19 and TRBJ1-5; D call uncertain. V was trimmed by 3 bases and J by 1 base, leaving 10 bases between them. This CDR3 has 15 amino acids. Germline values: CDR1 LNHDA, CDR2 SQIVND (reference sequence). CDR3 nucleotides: TGTGCCAGTAGTATTTCAGAGGAGAGCAATCAGCCCCAGCATTTT. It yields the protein CASSISEESNQPQHF. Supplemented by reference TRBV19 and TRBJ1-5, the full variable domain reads DGGITQSPKYLFRKEGQNVTLSCEQNLNHDAMYWYRQDPGQGLRLIYYSQIVNDFQKGDIAEGYSVSREKKESFPLTVTSAQKNPTAFYLCASSISEESNQPQHFGDGTRLSIL.

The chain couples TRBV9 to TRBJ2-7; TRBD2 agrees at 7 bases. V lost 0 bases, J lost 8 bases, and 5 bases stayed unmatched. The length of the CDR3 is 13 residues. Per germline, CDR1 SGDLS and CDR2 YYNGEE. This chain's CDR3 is CASSVGRERKQYF. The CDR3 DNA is TGTGCCAGCAGCGTAGGGCGGGAGAGGAAGCAGTACTTC.

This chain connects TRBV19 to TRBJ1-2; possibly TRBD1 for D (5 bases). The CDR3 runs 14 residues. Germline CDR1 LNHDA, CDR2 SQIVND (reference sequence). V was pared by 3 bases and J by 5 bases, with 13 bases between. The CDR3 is CASSIRRGLYGYTF. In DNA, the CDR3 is TGTGCCAGTAGTATTAGAAGGGGCCTGTATGGCTACACCTTC.